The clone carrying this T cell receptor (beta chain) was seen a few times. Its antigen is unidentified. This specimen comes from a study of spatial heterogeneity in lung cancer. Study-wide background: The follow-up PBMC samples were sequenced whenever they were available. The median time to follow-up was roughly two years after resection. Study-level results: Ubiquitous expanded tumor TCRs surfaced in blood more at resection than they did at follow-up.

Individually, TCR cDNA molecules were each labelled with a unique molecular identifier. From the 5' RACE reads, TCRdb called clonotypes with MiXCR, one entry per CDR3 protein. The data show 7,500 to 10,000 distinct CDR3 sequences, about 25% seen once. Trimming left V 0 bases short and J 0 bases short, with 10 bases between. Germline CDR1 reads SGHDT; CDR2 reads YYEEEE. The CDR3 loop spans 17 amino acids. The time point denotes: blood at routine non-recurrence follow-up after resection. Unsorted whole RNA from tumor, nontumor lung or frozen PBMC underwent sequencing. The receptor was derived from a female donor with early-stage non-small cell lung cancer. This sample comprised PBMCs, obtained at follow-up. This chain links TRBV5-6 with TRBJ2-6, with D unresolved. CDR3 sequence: CASSLGMRSSGANVLTF. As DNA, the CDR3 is TGTGCCAGCAGCTTGGGCATGCGGAGCTCTGGGGCCAACGTCCTGACTTTC.